This T cell receptor beta chain was identified during a study of T-cell memory formation after mild COVID-19. The CDR3 has 16 residues. Trimming took 2 bases from V and 0 from J, leaving 12 bases between them. Germline loops: CDR1 WNHNN, CDR2 SYGVQD (reference sequence). A few counts support this clonotype. Antigen specificity is unknown. 5'RACE with constant-segment primers built TCRalpha and TCRbeta cDNA libraries with UMIs. A single record per CDR3 protein comes from TCRdb applying MiXCR to the 5' RACE reads. The sample lists 400,000 to 500,000 distinct CDR3 sequences; roughly 18% were seen once. Study-wide findings and caveats: Mainly in CM and EM were contracting CD4+ clones; CD8+ were in EMRA. Second-wave clones reaching peak frequency on day 37 lacked confirmed SARS-CoV-2 specificity. Among clones contracting day 15 to 85, CD4/CD8 was balanced, whereas later expanders leaned CD4+.

The genes are TRBV10-1 and TRBJ2-3; D uncertain. This TCR was sampled from a man aged 18 to 30 who had mild COVID-19 (a few samples of this study predate the infection). Cell type and time point are not known. Input material: PBMCs or a T cell subset sorted from them (not recorded which). The CDR3 nucleotides are TGCGCCAGCAGTGAGCGGTCGGCCCTGAGCACAGATACGCAGTATTTT. Protein product: CASSERSALSTDTQYF.